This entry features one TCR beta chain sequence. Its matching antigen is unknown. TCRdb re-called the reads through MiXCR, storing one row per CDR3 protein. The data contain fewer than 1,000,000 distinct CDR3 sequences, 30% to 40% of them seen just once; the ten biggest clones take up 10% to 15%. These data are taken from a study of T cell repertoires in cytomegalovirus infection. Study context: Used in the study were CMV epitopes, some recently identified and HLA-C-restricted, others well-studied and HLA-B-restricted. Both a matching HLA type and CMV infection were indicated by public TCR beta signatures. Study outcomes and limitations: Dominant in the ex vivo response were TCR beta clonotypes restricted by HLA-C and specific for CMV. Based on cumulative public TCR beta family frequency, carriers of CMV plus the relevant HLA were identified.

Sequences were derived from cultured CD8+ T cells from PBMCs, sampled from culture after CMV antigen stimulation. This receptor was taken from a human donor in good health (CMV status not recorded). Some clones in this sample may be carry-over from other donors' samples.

CDR3 amino acids: CATRGRNEQFF. The CDR3 nucleotides read TGCGCCACCCGAGGGAGAAATGAGCAGTTCTTC. The J gene is TRBJ2-1, the V gene TRBV4-3; TRBD2 might be the D (5 bases). The V end lost 10 bases, the J end lost 7 bases, and 11 bases lay between the germline ends. This CDR3 contains 11 residues. The V gene's germline CDR1 is LGHNA and CDR2 YSLEER.